This T cell receptor (beta chain) is drawn from a study of blood T cell repertoires in COVID-19. Study at large: The origin of the acute and convalescent COVID-19 samples was the United States, Italy and Spain. Nucleic acid was either cDNA or gDNA, and it came from T cells, B-cell-depleted T cells, or PBMCs.

Produced via immunoSEQ multiplex PCR; TCRdb's table is partial and in-frame only. The sample yields about 200,000 clones, around four fifths seen once. This CDR3 contains 17 residues. Trimming left V 0 bases short and J 0 bases short, with 12 bases between. Germline values: CDR1 LGHDT, CDR2 YNNKEL (reference sequence). Seattle researchers signed up patients amid active infection and tracked them longitudinally. The TCR was taken from a man aged 55-75 years with COVID-19, enrolled during active disease. Input material: peripheral blood. The chain is built from TRBV3-1 (or the pseudogene TRBV3-2) and TRBJ2-1; no clear D. CDR3 amino acids: CASSQDPEQVSYNEQFF. As DNA, the CDR3 is TGTGCCAGCAGCCAAGACCCCGAGCAGGTCTCCTACAATGAGCAGTTCTTC.